The rows below give T cell receptor beta chains drawn from one sample of a study of shared clonotypes between healthy human individuals. TCRdb's copy holds only in-frame clones and misses some; the assay was immunoSEQ multiplex PCR. Found here are about 2.1 million clones, about 93% of them singletons; the top ten hold approximately 1.6%. Sequenced: naive CD8+ T cells from PBMCs. The receptor set was obtained from a young man in good health. Some clones in this sample may be carry-over from other donors' samples. Both conserved end residues are part of each CDR3. Each record gives: clone size, D gene, V gene, J gene, CDR3 DNA, CDR3 protein. A D gene is named only where the DNA matches it firmly. Clone size is shown for a subset of rows, as once, few, many or a class of expanded clone.

clone_size: .; d_call: .; v_call: TRBV28; j_call: TRBJ2-1; cdr3_nt: TGTGCCAGCAGTTCAAGACTCGCCCCACCGGGCAATGAGCAGTTCTTC; cdr3_aa: CASSSRLAPPGNEQFF
clone_size: .; d_call: TRBD1; v_call: TRBV27; j_call: TRBJ2-7; cdr3_nt: TGTGCCAGCAGTTTACGGGACAGGGGGCGCCGGCTGCACTTC; cdr3_aa: CASSLRDRGRRLHF
clone_size: .; d_call: .; v_call: TRBV11-2; j_call: TRBJ2-5; cdr3_nt: TGTGCCAGCGGCAATAACTTGTGGCAGGGCCAAGAGACCCAGTACTTC; cdr3_aa: CASGNNLWQGQETQYF
clone_size: .; d_call: .; v_call: TRBV6-6; j_call: TRBJ1-1; cdr3_nt: TGTGCCAGCAGTGCCTCCGGGGCCCTCAATGAAGCTTTCTTT; cdr3_aa: CASSASGALNEAFF
clone_size: .; d_call: .; v_call: TRBV10-2; j_call: TRBJ2-2; cdr3_nt: TGCGCCAGCGGATTGGCAGGGACCACCGGGGAGCTGTTTTTT; cdr3_aa: CASGLAGTTGELFF
clone_size: .; d_call: .; v_call: TRBV27; j_call: TRBJ1-1; cdr3_nt: TGTGCCAGCAGTTTGGGGGCATCGGGGGGCACTGAAGCTTTCTTT; cdr3_aa: CASSLGASGGTEAFF
clone_size: .; d_call: TRBD2; v_call: TRBV5-4; j_call: TRBJ2-4; cdr3_nt: TGTGCCAGCAGCTTGGAGCTAGCGGGATTACGGGGAAACATTCAGTACTTC; cdr3_aa: CASSLELAGLRGNIQYF
clone_size: .; d_call: TRBD2; v_call: TRBV9; j_call: TRBJ2-1; cdr3_nt: TGTGCCAGCAGCGTAACTAGCGGGCCAGTTTTACGCGGGCAGTTCTTC; cdr3_aa: CASSVTSGPVLRGQFF
clone_size: .; d_call: .; v_call: TRBV10-3; j_call: TRBJ2-1; cdr3_nt: TGTGCCATCAGTGCGACTGGACTTGAGCAGTTCTTC; cdr3_aa: CAISATGLEQFF
clone_size: .; d_call: .; v_call: TRBV7-9; j_call: TRBJ2-7; cdr3_nt: TGTGCCAGCAGCTTAGGGGAAGGGGAGGCGGAAGCCTACGAGCAGTACTTC; cdr3_aa: CASSLGEGEAEAYEQYF
clone_size: .; d_call: .; v_call: TRBV7-8; j_call: TRBJ2-2; cdr3_nt: TGTGCCAGCAGCTTCTGGCCGGCCGGCGCCGGGGAGCTGTTTTTT; cdr3_aa: CASSFWPAGAGELFF
clone_size: .; d_call: TRBD2; v_call: TRBV15; j_call: TRBJ2-7; cdr3_nt: TGTGCCACCAGCAGAGATTGGACTAGCGGTTCCTACGAGCAGTACTTC; cdr3_aa: CATSRDWTSGSYEQYF
clone_size: .; d_call: .; v_call: TRBV4-1; j_call: TRBJ2-7; cdr3_nt: TGCGCCAGCAGCCAAGGAGGGCCCCACGAGCAGTACTTC; cdr3_aa: CASSQGGPHEQYF
clone_size: once; d_call: .; v_call: TRBV27; j_call: TRBJ2-4; cdr3_nt: TGTGCCAGCAGTTACGGGTTGCGGACGTACTTC; cdr3_aa: CASSYGLRTYF
clone_size: .; d_call: .; v_call: TRBV5-6; j_call: TRBJ2-4; cdr3_nt: TGTGCCAGCAGCCTCGGGACCAAAAACATTCAGTACTTC; cdr3_aa: CASSLGTKNIQYF
clone_size: once; d_call: .; v_call: TRBV4-1; j_call: TRBJ2-5; cdr3_nt: TGCGCCAGCAGCCAAGGGCCGAACACGGAGACCCAGTACTTC; cdr3_aa: CASSQGPNTETQYF
clone_size: .; d_call: .; v_call: TRBV25-1; j_call: TRBJ1-4; cdr3_nt: TGTGCCAGCAGTGAATATAGGACAAATTTTGCAACTAATGAAAAACTGTTTTTT; cdr3_aa: CASSEYRTNFATNEKLFF
clone_size: .; d_call: .; v_call: TRBV9; j_call: TRBJ2-5; cdr3_nt: TGTGCCAGCAGCTCCAGACATGGGTCAGAGACCCAGTACTTC; cdr3_aa: CASSSRHGSETQYF
clone_size: .; d_call: .; v_call: TRBV7-8; j_call: TRBJ2-7; cdr3_nt: TGTGCCAGCAGCCTAGCCGGATCAAACTACGAGCAGTACTTC; cdr3_aa: CASSLAGSNYEQYF
clone_size: .; d_call: TRBD2; v_call: TRBV11-2; j_call: TRBJ2-3; cdr3_nt: TGTGCCAGCAGCTTGGGACTAGCGGTTACCACAGATACGCAGTATTTT; cdr3_aa: CASSLGLAVTTDTQYF
clone_size: .; d_call: .; v_call: TRBV6-6; j_call: TRBJ2-7; cdr3_nt: TGTGCCAGCAGTTACGGGGACGGATACTACGAGCAGTACTTC; cdr3_aa: CASSYGDGYYEQYF
clone_size: .; d_call: .; v_call: TRBV27; j_call: TRBJ2-1; cdr3_nt: TGTGCCAGCAGTTTCATGGGGGCTTACAATGAGCAGTTCTTC; cdr3_aa: CASSFMGAYNEQFF
clone_size: .; d_call: .; v_call: TRBV16; j_call: TRBJ1-5; cdr3_nt: TGTGCCAGCAGCCAATCGTACAGCAGGGGTGAGCAGCCCCAGCATTTT; cdr3_aa: CASSQSYSRGEQPQHF
clone_size: .; d_call: .; v_call: TRBV19; j_call: TRBJ2-7; cdr3_nt: TGTGCCAGTAGTTTGCATGTAGCCTACGAGCAGTACTTC; cdr3_aa: CASSLHVAYEQYF
clone_size: .; d_call: .; v_call: TRBV2; j_call: TRBJ2-2; cdr3_nt: TGTGCCAGCAGTGACTTGGTCGCCGCGAGGACCGGGGAGCTGTTTTTT; cdr3_aa: CASSDLVAARTGELFF
clone_size: .; d_call: .; v_call: TRBV27; j_call: TRBJ2-7; cdr3_nt: TGTGCCAGCAGTTTATTCGGGGTTAACGAGCAGTACTTC; cdr3_aa: CASSLFGVNEQYF
clone_size: .; d_call: .; v_call: TRBV4-2; j_call: TRBJ2-3; cdr3_nt: TGTGCCAGCAGCCAAGATGGGGGTTTAACTAGCCTTGACACGCAGTATTTT; cdr3_aa: CASSQDGGLTSLDTQYF
clone_size: .; d_call: .; v_call: TRBV4-3; j_call: TRBJ1-1; cdr3_nt: TGCGCCAGCAGCCAGCTTACAGAGAACACTGAAGCTTTCTTT; cdr3_aa: CASSQLTENTEAFF
clone_size: .; d_call: .; v_call: TRBV9; j_call: TRBJ2-6; cdr3_nt: TGTGCCAGCAGCTGGCGAAAATCTGGGGCCAACGTCCTGACTTTC; cdr3_aa: CASSWRKSGANVLTF
clone_size: .; d_call: .; v_call: TRBV4-3; j_call: TRBJ1-1; cdr3_nt: TGCGCCAGCAGCCAAGATCCCTGGGGCGCCATGAACACTGAAGCTTTCTTT; cdr3_aa: CASSQDPWGAMNTEAFF
clone_size: .; d_call: .; v_call: TRBV14; j_call: TRBJ2-7; cdr3_nt: TGTGCCAGCAGCCAAGCCGCGGCAGCATCCTACGAGCAGTACTTC; cdr3_aa: CASSQAAAASYEQYF
clone_size: .; d_call: TRBD2; v_call: TRBV5-1; j_call: TRBJ2-7; cdr3_nt: TGCGCCAGCAGCCCGGGACTAGTGACTCGGTTCCACGAGCAGTACTTC; cdr3_aa: CASSPGLVTRFHEQYF
clone_size: .; d_call: .; v_call: TRBV7-8; j_call: TRBJ2-1; cdr3_nt: TGTGCCAGCAGCTCCTACTGGGGGCTACCAAACAATGAGCAGTTCTTC; cdr3_aa: CASSSYWGLPNNEQFF
clone_size: .; d_call: .; v_call: TRBV28; j_call: TRBJ2-1; cdr3_nt: TGTGCCAGCAGTGTCGAGACTGACAATGAGCAGTTCTTC; cdr3_aa: CASSVETDNEQFF
clone_size: .; d_call: TRBD2; v_call: TRBV28; j_call: TRBJ2-3; cdr3_nt: TGTGCCAGCAGTTGGTGGACTAGGACTCAAACAGATACGCAGTATTTT; cdr3_aa: CASSWWTRTQTDTQYF
clone_size: .; d_call: TRBD1; v_call: TRBV28; j_call: TRBJ2-1; cdr3_nt: TGTGCCAGCAGCGCACCGGGGGACAGGGTATACAATGAGCAGTTCTTC; cdr3_aa: CASSAPGDRVYNEQFF
clone_size: .; d_call: .; v_call: TRBV28; j_call: TRBJ2-1; cdr3_nt: TGTGCCAGCAGTTTATCTAAAGTATTCGGAGGGGACAATGAGCAGTTCTTC; cdr3_aa: CASSLSKVFGGDNEQFF
clone_size: .; d_call: .; v_call: TRBV7-9; j_call: TRBJ1-1; cdr3_nt: TGTGCCAGCAGCTTAGGGGCGGTGAACACTGAAGCTTTCTTT; cdr3_aa: CASSLGAVNTEAFF
clone_size: .; d_call: TRBD2; v_call: TRBV7-2; j_call: TRBJ2-3; cdr3_nt: TGTGCCAGCAGCTTAGTTGGCGGGAGGGCCTTTACAGATACGCAGTATTTT; cdr3_aa: CASSLVGGRAFTDTQYF
clone_size: .; d_call: TRBD1; v_call: TRBV28; j_call: TRBJ2-1; cdr3_nt: TGTGCCAGCAGCCAGGGGGCAGGGAATGGCAATGAGCAGTTCTTC; cdr3_aa: CASSQGAGNGNEQFF
clone_size: .; d_call: .; v_call: TRBV7-9; j_call: TRBJ2-7; cdr3_nt: TGTGCCAGCAGCGATGGGGTTTTCTACGAGCAGTACTTC; cdr3_aa: CASSDGVFYEQYF
clone_size: .; d_call: .; v_call: TRBV6-6; j_call: TRBJ1-2; cdr3_nt: TGTGCCAGCAGTTACTCCCGTGTGGGTGACGGCTACACCTTC; cdr3_aa: CASSYSRVGDGYTF
clone_size: .; d_call: .; v_call: TRBV28; j_call: TRBJ2-7; cdr3_nt: TGTGCCAGCAGTCCGCACCCTGGAGAGCAGTACTTC; cdr3_aa: CASSPHPGEQYF
clone_size: once; d_call: .; v_call: TRBV27; j_call: TRBJ1-1; cdr3_nt: TGTGCCAGCAGCCCGAGGGCAGGGATTCAGGCTAGGAGCACTGAAGCTTTCTTT; cdr3_aa: CASSPRAGIQARSTEAFF
clone_size: .; d_call: .; v_call: TRBV7-9; j_call: TRBJ2-1; cdr3_nt: TGTGCCAGCAGCTTGGGCCCACACACTTCCAATGAGCAGTTCTTC; cdr3_aa: CASSLGPHTSNEQFF
clone_size: .; d_call: .; v_call: TRBV13; j_call: TRBJ2-7; cdr3_nt: TGTACCAGCAGTTCCGGATCGGACAGCCAGTTTACCTACGAGCAGTACTTC; cdr3_aa: CTSSSGSDSQFTYEQYF
clone_size: .; d_call: .; v_call: TRBV27; j_call: TRBJ2-1; cdr3_nt: TGTGCCAGCAGTTTAAGGGTCGGTGTAGGGGGGCCTTTGAGCAATGAGCAGTTCTTC; cdr3_aa: CASSLRVGVGGPLSNEQFF
clone_size: .; d_call: .; v_call: TRBV27; j_call: TRBJ1-2; cdr3_nt: TGTGCCAGCAGTTTCATAGGAGGGCGCTATGGCTACACCTTC; cdr3_aa: CASSFIGGRYGYTF
clone_size: .; d_call: TRBD2; v_call: TRBV10-3; j_call: TRBJ2-1; cdr3_nt: TGTGCCATCAGTGAGGGACTAGCGGGAGGGCTATACAATGAGCAGTTCTTC; cdr3_aa: CAISEGLAGGLYNEQFF